Listed here are 25 T cell receptor beta chains from one sample, sequenced in a study of CD8+CD57+ T cells in acquired aplastic anemia. According to the study, genomic DNA was the template for TCR beta VDJ and CDR3 profiling. TCRdb used MiXCR to reprocess the reads, holding one entry per CDR3 protein. Of under 200,000 distinct CDR3 sequences listed, roughly 43% are singletons. All patients picked for sequencing had shown, by flow cytometry, an expansion of CD8+CD57+ cells. Sequencing input: sorted CD4+, CD8+, or CD8+CD57+ T cells (not recorded which) from PBMCs. These receptors all stem from a human donor with aplastic anemia.

CDR3 in amino acids: CSARGANNSPLHF. CDR3 coding DNA: TGCAGTGCTAGAGGCGCCAATAATTCACCCCTCCACTTT. The V gene is TRBV20-1, the J gene TRBJ1-6; D unresolved. This CDR3 has 13 residues. Trimming pared 1 base from V and 5 bases from J, leaving 6 bases between. From germline, CDR1 is DFQATT and CDR2 SNEGSKA (reference sequence).

This clonotype was observed a handful of times. The chain has TRBV19 and TRBJ1-2, with 8 bases matching TRBD1. The CDR3 contains 15 residues. Germline lookup yields CDR1 LNHDA and CDR2 SQIVND (reference sequence). The ends lost 1 base at V and 5 bases at J; junction bases unmatched: 6. The CDR3 DNA sequence: TGTGCCAGTAGTATAGCTGGGACAGGAGGATATGGCTACACCTTC. Protein product: CASSIAGTGGYGYTF.

This clonotype was seen ten or more times. The chain couples TRBV4-2 to TRBJ1-2; tentatively, D is TRBD1 (6 bases). Germline V gene lookup returns CDR1 LGHNA and CDR2 YNFKEQ. Deletions cut 1 base from V and 4 bases from J, with 7 bases between. This CDR3 has 13 amino acids. The CDR3 is CASSQGDIYGYTF. Here the CDR3 DNA reads TGTGCCAGCAGCCAAGGGGACATCTATGGCTACACCTTC.

Worth noting for this clonotype: Being one base from a much bigger clone, this may be a read error. V gene TRBV10-3 combines with J gene TRBJ1-1, with 7 bases identical to TRBD1. CDR1 ENHRY and CDR2 SYGVKD come from the germline V gene. The length of the CDR3 is 15 residues. CDR3 amino acids: CASSYGGGEDIEAFF. CDR3 in DNA: TGTGCCAGCAGTTACGGAGGGGGCGAAGACATTGAAGCTTTCTTT.

The chain uses TRBV9 and TRBJ2-7, with D perhaps TRBD1 (6 bases). The CDR3 spans 14 residues. Germline CDR1 is SGDLS and CDR2 is YYNGEE. V dropped 3 bases and J dropped 3 bases, with 13 bases sitting between them. Written as DNA, the CDR3 is TGTGCCAGCAGCGACCGGGACAACAACTACGAGCAGTACTTC. Encoded protein: CASSDRDNNYEQYF.

This clonotype was seen just once. It may be a read error: a sequence one base away is much more abundant. The rearrangement joins TRBV19 to TRBJ1-5; D is undetermined. The CDR3 is made up of 18 amino acids. Germline lookup yields CDR1 LNHDA and CDR2 SQIVND (reference sequence). V was shortened by 8 bases and J by 1 base, with 24 bases between the two germline ends. CDR3 sequence: CASSLVLATVRSNQPQHF. CDR3 DNA: TGTGCCAGTTCTCTCGTCCTGGCCACCGTACGAAGCAATCAGCCCCAGCATTTT.

This clonotype has at least ten counts. The chain couples TRBV12-3 or TRBV12-4 to TRBJ1-3; the D is unclear. V was cut by 4 bases and J by 0 bases, with 7 bases left in between. CDR3 length equals 14 residues. In DNA, the CDR3 is TGTGCCAGCAGTTCGACAAGCTCTGGAAACACCATATATTTT. Its translation is CASSSTSSGNTIYF.

The sample holds many counts of this clonotype. The chain combines TRBV9 with TRBJ2-1, with D unresolved. CDR3 length equals 15 residues. The germline V gene encodes CDR1 SGDLS and CDR2 YYNGEE. The germline V and J ends were trimmed by 1 base and 2 bases, with 10 bases remaining between them. The CDR3 nucleotides read TGTGCCAGCAGCGTACCCGAGAACCCCTACAATGAGCAGTTCTTC. Translated, it gives CASSVPENPYNEQFF.

The table lists this clonotype with a count of one. The gene calls are TRBV14 and TRBJ1-1; D remains unclear. Trimming removed 2 bases at V and 11 bases at J, with 21 bases between. The CDR3 extends over 15 amino acids. CDR1 is SGHDN, CDR2 FVKESK, per germline. The CDR3 here is CASSQNDRMTNGAFF. DNA for the CDR3: TGTGCCAGCAGCCAAAATGACCGAATGACGAACGGGGCTTTCTTT. Complete variable domain (other parts from reference TRBV14 and TRBJ1-1): EAGVTQFPSHSVIEKGQTVTLRCDPISGHDNLYWYRRVMGKEIKFLLHFVKESKQDESGMPNNRFLAERTGGTYSTLKVQPAELEDSGVYFCASSQNDRMTNGAFFGQGTRLTVV.

This chain uses TRBV5-4 with TRBJ1-6; TRBD1 aligns across 9 bases. The V gene's germline CDR1 is SGHNT and CDR2 YYREEE (reference sequence). The CDR3 loop spans 17 amino acids. The junction had 7 bases not matched to a gene; V was cut back by 3 bases and J by 3 bases. CDR3 in DNA: TGTGCCAGCAGCTCCAGGGGGACAGGGTTCTATAATTCACCCCTCCACTTT. Protein sequence: CASSSRGTGFYNSPLHF.

About this clonotype: The junction does not match germline at one end; this may be a read error. The chain uses TRBV7-7 and TRBJ2-5; TRBD2 matches 10 bases. The CDR3 has 15 amino acids. Germline CDR1 is SSHAT and CDR2 is FNYEAQ (reference sequence). Here the CDR3 reads CASSQAGGTGETQYF. In nucleotides, the CDR3 is TGTGCTAGCAGCCAAGCGGGAGGGACCGGGGAGACCCAGTACTTC.

The sample holds many counts of this clonotype. The rearrangement uses TRBV5-1 and TRBJ1-3; no firm D call. Germline lookup yields CDR1 SGHRS and CDR2 YFSETQ. Trimming stripped 3 bases from V and 0 bases from J, with 16 bases between. The CDR3 runs to 17 residues. CDR3 residues: CASSSNPRRDSGNTIYF. The CDR3 nucleotides are TGCGCCAGCAGCTCTAACCCGAGACGAGACTCTGGAAACACCATATATTTT.

This clonotype was counted between two and nine times. This may be a read error: a much more frequent sequence differs by one nucleotide. J is TRBJ2-2 and V is TRBV20-1; no definite D call. This CDR3 has 12 residues. Trimming took off 1 base at V and 6 bases at J, with 6 bases between the two ends. The V gene's germline CDR1 is DFQATT and CDR2 SNEGSKA (reference sequence). The CDR3 coding sequence is TGCAGTGCTAGAGGCTGGTCCGGGGAGCTGTTTTTT. It yields the protein CSARGWSGELFF.

This chain links TRBV20-1 with TRBJ2-5; unclear D gene. The CDR3 sequence is 12 residues long. V was clipped by 6 bases and J by 1 base, with 9 bases between them. The germline CDR1 and CDR2 sequences are DFQATT and SNEGSKA (reference sequence). This CDR3 reads CSARNAQETQYF. Written as DNA, the CDR3 is TGCAGTGCAAGAAATGCCCAAGAGACCCAGTACTTC.

This clonotype was observed many times. This chain links TRBV6-4 with TRBJ2-1; perhaps TRBD2 as D (6 bases). Trimming stripped 5 bases from V and 3 bases from J, with 11 bases between. From germline, CDR1 is MRHNA and CDR2 SNTAGT. This CDR3 contains 14 residues. CDR3 in amino acids: CASSRLVIYNEQFF. CDR3 coding DNA: TGTGCCAGCAGTAGACTAGTCATCTACAATGAGCAGTTCTTC.

This clonotype was recorded at least ten times. The CDR3 nucleotides are TGTGCCTGGCGACTAGCGGGAGTGGGCGAGCAGTACTTC. Translation gives CAWRLAGVGEQYF. The chain couples TRBV30 to TRBJ2-7; TRBD2 matches at 12 bases. The CDR3 length is 13 residues. Germline-derived CDR1 and CDR2 are GTSNPN and SVGIG (reference sequence). V lost 5 bases, J lost 6 bases, and 5 bases stayed unmatched. The full variable domain, completed using reference TRBV30 and TRBJ2-7, is SQTIHQWPATLVQPVGSPLSLECTVEGTSNPNLYWYRQAAGRGLQLLFYSVGIGQISSEVPQNLSASRPQDRQFILSSKKLLLSDSGFYLCAWRLAGVGEQYFGPGTRLTVT.

The rearrangement links TRBV20-1 to TRBJ1-1, with D uncertain. V shed 8 bases and J shed 3 bases, with 7 bases lying between them. CDR1 and CDR2 from the germline V gene are DFQATT and SNEGSKA (reference sequence). This CDR3 spans 10 amino acids. The CDR3 region has the DNA TGCAGTTTGAGGGACACTGAAGCTTTCTTT. It translates to CSLRDTEAFF.

This clonotype has a count of ten or more. The chain couples TRBV29-1 to TRBJ2-7, with a weak D call TRBD1 (5 bases). The V and J ends lost 4 bases and 2 bases respectively, with 15 bases between them. CDR3 length: 14 residues. Germline V gives CDR1 SQVTM, CDR2 ANQGSEA. The CDR3 DNA follows: TGCAGCGTTGCTTCCTTCGACAGAGCCTACGAGCAGTACTTC. Protein sequence: CSVASFDRAYEQYF.

This clonotype was seen many times. V and J are TRBV28 and TRBJ2-1; 9 nucleotides line up with TRBD2. J lost 9 bases, V lost 4 bases, and 10 bases had no gene match. The CDR3 length is 15 residues. Germline loops: CDR1 MDHEN, CDR2 SYDVKM. The CDR3 DNA sequence: TGTGCCAGCAGTTCGGCTAGCGGGATAAGGATTGAGCAGTTCTTC. This gives the protein CASSSASGIRIEQFF. Full variable domain (missing parts from reference TRBV28 and TRBJ2-1): DVKVTQSSRYLVKRTGEKVFLECVQDMDHENMFWYRQDPGLGLRLIYFSYDVKMKEKGDIPEGYSVSREKKERFSLILESASTNQTSMYLCASSSASGIRIEQFFGPGTRLTVL.

This clonotype has more than one count but fewer than ten. This chain joins TRBV28 and TRBJ2-2; D gene unclear. With 7 bases removed from V and 0 bases from J, the gap between germline ends came to 12 bases. CDR1 is MDHEN and CDR2 is SYDVKM in the germline V gene. CDR3 length: 15 residues. The CDR3 sequence: CASNLTPPNTGELFF. CDR3 sequence (DNA): TGTGCCAGCAATTTGACCCCTCCGAACACCGGGGAGCTGTTTTTT. The full variable domain, rest sourced from reference TRBV28 and TRBJ2-2, is DVKVTQSSRYLVKRTGEKVFLECVQDMDHENMFWYRQDPGLGLRLIYFSYDVKMKEKGDIPEGYSVSREKKERFSLILESASTNQTSMYLCASNLTPPNTGELFFGEGSRLTVL.

The J gene is TRBJ2-7, the V gene TRBV2, with D perhaps matching TRBD1 (6 bases). The germline V gene encodes CDR1 SNHLY and CDR2 FYNNEI. The CDR3 is 15 residues long. With 11 bases removed from V and 1 base from J, the gap between germline ends came to 21 bases. For the CDR3, the DNA is TGTGCCTCCGTTGAGGGACACCTACCATCCTACGAGCAGTACTTC. It specifies CASVEGHLPSYEQYF.

At least ten counts were recorded for this clonotype. The V and J genes are TRBV20-1 and TRBJ2-7, with 9 bases fitting TRBD2. Per the germline V gene, CDR1 is DFQATT and CDR2 is SNEGSKA (reference sequence). The V and J ends lost 4 bases and 2 bases, in that order; junction bases with no gene match: 12. The CDR3 runs to 16 residues. The CDR3 spells CSANPGSSGETYEQYF. The CDR3 DNA reads as TGCAGTGCTAACCCCGGCTCTAGCGGGGAAACCTACGAGCAGTACTTC.

This clonotype was found many times. The chain employs TRBV4-2 and TRBJ2-5; D is possibly TRBD1 (5 bases). The CDR3 has 15 amino acids. V was shortened by 0 bases and J by 5 bases, with 13 bases between the two germline ends. Germline lookup yields CDR1 LGHNA and CDR2 YNFKEQ. CDR3 DNA: TGTGCCAGCAGCCAAGATCTAAGGACACTGGAGACCCAGTACTTC. It is translated as CASSQDLRTLETQYF.

The chain has TRBV7-2 and TRBJ2-2; D remains unclear. V was cut by 6 bases and J by 8 bases, with 10 bases left in between. From germline, CDR1 is SGHTA and CDR2 FQGNSA. This CDR3 is built from 12 residues. Here the CDR3 reads CASRLPWGELFF. The DNA of the CDR3 is TGTGCCAGCAGACTCCCTTGGGGGGAGCTGTTTTTT.

A note on this clonotype: A much more abundant neighbour one base away suggests this may be a read error. The chain couples TRBV9 to TRBJ2-5; D might be TRBD1 or TRBD2, each matching 6 bases. There are 16 residues in the CDR3. The V gene's germline CDR1 is SGDLS and CDR2 YYNGEE. The CDR3 nucleotides read TGTGCCATCAGCGTAGTGGCGGGTGGGGGGCCGGACACGCAGTACTTC. Translating gives CAISVVAGGGPDTQYF.